This T cell receptor (beta chain) stems from a study of T cell repertoires in cytomegalovirus infection. The overall study: Public TCR beta signatures provided an indication of both CMV infection and a matching HLA type. General study findings and limits: Ex vivo responses were dominated by HLA-C-restricted CMV-specific TCR beta clonotypes. Using cumulative public TCR beta family frequency, the authors identified those who carried CMV together with the relevant HLA.

Remarks on this clonotype: Its antigen is unknown.

From the reads, TCRdb called clonotypes with MiXCR, one entry per CDR3 protein. The sample has over 450,000 distinct CDR3 sequences, roughly 12% seen once. Germline V gives CDR1 GTSNPN, CDR2 SVGIG (reference sequence). Trimming cost V 5 bases and J 6 bases, with 16 bases left between them. CDR3 size: 14 residues. This receptor was identified in a human donor in good health (CMV status not recorded). Some clones in this sample may be carry-over from other donors' samples. Sequencing input: PBMCs. V and J are TRBV30 and TRBJ1-4; no firm D call. CDR3 residues: CAWSRGSADEKLFF. The CDR3 nucleotides are TGTGCCTGGTCTAGAGGCAGCGCAGATGAAAAACTGTTTTTT.